The T cell receptor (beta chain) described here comes from a study of blood T cell repertoires in COVID-19. Study-wide context: Sites in the United States, Italy and Spain provided acute and convalescent COVID-19 samples. PBMCs, B-cell-depleted T cells, or T cells provided the cDNA or gDNA that made up the material.

Participants spanned ages roughly 18 to 90 years and resided in roughly 26 US areas. Assignments of participants to cohorts depended upon their own reported clinical history. Profiling relied on immunoSEQ multiplex PCR, and the TCRdb table lists in-frame clones only, not all of them. The sample has a few hundred thousand clones, 70% to 90% seen once. Germline CDR1 is KGHDR and CDR2 is SFDVKD. Trimming took 3 bases from V and 7 from J, leaving 9 bases between them. The length of the CDR3 is 13 residues. Material for sequencing was PBMCs or T cells enriched from blood (not recorded which). The clonotype comes from a woman aged 50 to 65 with acute COVID-19. V gene TRBV24-1 combines with J gene TRBJ2-1, with a weak D call TRBD2 (5 bases). CDR3: CATSDLRGNEQFF. In DNA, the CDR3 is TGTGCCACCAGTGATCTCCGGGGAAATGAGCAGTTCTTC.